This TCR beta chain was observed in a study of tumor T cells in aggressive B-cell lymphoma. This table comes from immunoSEQ multiplex PCR, and its TCRdb copy is limited to in-frame clones, with some not included. The sample includes thousands of clones, around 94% of them seen just once. Sequencing was performed on tumor tissue. This TCR came from an adult with diffuse large B cell lymphoma.

The CDR3 loop is CASSSQPPLLLDEQFF. CDR3 bases: TGTGCCAGCAGCTCCCAACCCCCGCTTCTGCTAGATGAGCAGTTCTTC. The chain couples TRBV7-3 to TRBJ2-1; D is uncertain. Germline V gives CDR1 SGHTA, CDR2 FQGTGA. Trimming pared 4 bases from V and 8 bases from J, leaving 21 bases between. This CDR3 comprises 16 residues.